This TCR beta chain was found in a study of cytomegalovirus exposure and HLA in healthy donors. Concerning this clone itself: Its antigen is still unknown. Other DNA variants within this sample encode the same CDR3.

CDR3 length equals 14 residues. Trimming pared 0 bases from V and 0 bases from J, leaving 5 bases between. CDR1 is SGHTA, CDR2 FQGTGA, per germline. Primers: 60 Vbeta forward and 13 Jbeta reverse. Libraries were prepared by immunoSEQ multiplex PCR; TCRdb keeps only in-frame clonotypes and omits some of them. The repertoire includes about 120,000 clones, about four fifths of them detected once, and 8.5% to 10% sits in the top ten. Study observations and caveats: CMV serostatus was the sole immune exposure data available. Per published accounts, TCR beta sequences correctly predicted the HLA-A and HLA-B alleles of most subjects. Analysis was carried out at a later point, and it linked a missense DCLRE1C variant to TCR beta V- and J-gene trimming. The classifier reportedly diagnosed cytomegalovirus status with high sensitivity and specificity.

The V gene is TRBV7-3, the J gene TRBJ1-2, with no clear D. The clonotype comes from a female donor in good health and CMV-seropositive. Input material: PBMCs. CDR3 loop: CASSLTGANYGYTF. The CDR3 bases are TGTGCCAGCAGCTTAACGGGAGCTAACTATGGCTACACCTTC.